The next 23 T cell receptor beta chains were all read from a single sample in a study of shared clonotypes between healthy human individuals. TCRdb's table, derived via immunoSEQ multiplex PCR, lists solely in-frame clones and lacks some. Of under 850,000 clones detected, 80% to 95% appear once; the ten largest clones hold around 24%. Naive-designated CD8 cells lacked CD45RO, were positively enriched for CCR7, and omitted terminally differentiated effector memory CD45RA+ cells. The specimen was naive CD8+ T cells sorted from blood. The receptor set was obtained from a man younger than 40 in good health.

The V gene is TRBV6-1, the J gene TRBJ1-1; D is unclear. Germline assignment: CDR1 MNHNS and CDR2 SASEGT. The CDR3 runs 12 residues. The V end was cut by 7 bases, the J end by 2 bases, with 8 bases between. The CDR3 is CASKIDNTEAFF. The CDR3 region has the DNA TGTGCCAGCAAAATAGATAACACTGAAGCTTTCTTT.

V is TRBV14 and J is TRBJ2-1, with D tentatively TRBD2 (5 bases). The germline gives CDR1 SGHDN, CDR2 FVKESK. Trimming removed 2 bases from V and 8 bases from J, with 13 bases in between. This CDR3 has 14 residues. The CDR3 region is CASSQQDWYYEQFF. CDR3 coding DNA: TGTGCCAGCAGCCAACAGGACTGGTATTATGAGCAGTTCTTC.

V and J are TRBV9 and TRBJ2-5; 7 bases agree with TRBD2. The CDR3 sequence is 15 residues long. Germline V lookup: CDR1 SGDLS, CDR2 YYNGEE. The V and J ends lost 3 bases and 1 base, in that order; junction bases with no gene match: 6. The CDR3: CASSAGLQVQETQYF. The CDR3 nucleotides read TGTGCCAGCAGCGCGGGACTACAGGTCCAAGAGACCCAGTACTTC.

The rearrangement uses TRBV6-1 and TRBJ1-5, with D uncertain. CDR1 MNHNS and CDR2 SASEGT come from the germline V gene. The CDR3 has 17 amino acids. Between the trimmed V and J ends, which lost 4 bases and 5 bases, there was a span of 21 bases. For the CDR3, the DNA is TGTGCCAGCAGTGGGCTCGTCCCACGGAGGGCGGATCAGCCCCAGCATTTT. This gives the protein CASSGLVPRRADQPQHF.

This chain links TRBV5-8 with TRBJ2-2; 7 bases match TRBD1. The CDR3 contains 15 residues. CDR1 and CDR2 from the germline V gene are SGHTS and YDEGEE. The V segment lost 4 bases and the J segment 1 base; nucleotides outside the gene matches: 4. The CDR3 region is CASSPGTVNTGELFF. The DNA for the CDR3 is TGTGCCAGCAGCCCGGGGACAGTGAACACCGGGGAGCTGTTTTTT. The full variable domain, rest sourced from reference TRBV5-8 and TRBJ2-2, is EAGVTQSPTHLIKTRGQQATLRCSPISGHTSVYWYQQALGLGLQFLLWYDEGEERNRGNFPPRFSGRQFPNYSSELNVNALELEDSALYLCASSPGTVNTGELFFGEGSRLTVL.

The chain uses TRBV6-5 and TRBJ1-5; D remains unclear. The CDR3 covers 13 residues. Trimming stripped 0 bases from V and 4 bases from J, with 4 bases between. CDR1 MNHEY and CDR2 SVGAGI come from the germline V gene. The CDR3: CASSYSKNQPQHF. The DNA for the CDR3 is TGTGCCAGCAGTTACTCCAAGAATCAGCCCCAGCATTTT.

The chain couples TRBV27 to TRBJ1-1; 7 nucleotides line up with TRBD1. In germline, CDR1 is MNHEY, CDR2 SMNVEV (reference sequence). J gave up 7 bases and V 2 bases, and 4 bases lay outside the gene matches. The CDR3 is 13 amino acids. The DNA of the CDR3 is TGTGCCAGCAGTTTAGGGGGACAGCGTGAAGCTTTCTTT. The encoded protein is CASSLGGQREAFF.

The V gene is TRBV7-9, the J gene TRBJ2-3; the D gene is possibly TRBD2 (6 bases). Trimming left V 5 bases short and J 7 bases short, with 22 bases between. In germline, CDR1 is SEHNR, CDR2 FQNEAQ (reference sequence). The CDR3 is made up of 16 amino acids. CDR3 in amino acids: CASSVSVPGGGNTQYF. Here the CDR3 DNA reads TGTGCCAGCAGCGTATCGGTCCCAGGTGGGGGGAATACGCAGTATTTT.

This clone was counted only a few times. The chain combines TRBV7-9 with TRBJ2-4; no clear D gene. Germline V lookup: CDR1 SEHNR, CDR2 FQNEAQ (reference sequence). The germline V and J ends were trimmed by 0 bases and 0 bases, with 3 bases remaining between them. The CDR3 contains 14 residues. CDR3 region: CASSLALAKNIQYF. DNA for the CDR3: TGTGCCAGCAGCTTAGCTTTAGCCAAAAACATTCAGTACTTC.

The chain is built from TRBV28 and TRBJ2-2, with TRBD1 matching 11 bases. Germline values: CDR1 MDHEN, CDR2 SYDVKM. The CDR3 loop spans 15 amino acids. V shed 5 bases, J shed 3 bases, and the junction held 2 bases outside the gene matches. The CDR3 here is CASSRTGGHTGELFF. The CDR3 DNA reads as TGTGCCAGCAGTAGGACAGGGGGCCACACCGGGGAGCTGTTTTTT.

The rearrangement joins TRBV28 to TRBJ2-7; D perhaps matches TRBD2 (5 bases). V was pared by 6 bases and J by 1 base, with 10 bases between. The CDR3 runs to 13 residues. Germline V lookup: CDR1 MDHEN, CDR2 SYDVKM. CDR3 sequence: CASSWTVSYEQYF. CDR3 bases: TGTGCCAGCAGCTGGACTGTGTCCTACGAGCAGTACTTC.

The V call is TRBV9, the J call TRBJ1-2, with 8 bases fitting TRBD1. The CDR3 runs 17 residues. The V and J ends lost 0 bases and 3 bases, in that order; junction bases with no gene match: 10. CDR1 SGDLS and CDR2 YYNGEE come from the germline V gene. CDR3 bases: TGTGCCAGCAGCGTAGGCCTTCTGACAGGGGAGGACTATGGCTACACCTTC. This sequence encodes CASSVGLLTGEDYGYTF.

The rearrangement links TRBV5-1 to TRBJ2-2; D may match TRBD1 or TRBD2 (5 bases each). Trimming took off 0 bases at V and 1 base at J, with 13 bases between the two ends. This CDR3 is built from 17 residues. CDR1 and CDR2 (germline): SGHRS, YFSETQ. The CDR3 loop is CASSLEIRDGNTGELFF. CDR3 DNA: TGCGCCAGCAGCTTGGAAATCCGGGACGGGAACACCGGGGAGCTGTTTTTT.

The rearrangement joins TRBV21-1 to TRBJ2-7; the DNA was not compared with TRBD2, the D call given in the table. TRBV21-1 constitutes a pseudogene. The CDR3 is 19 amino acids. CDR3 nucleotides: TGTGCCAGCAGCAGAGTGCGGGGACGGAAGCGGGGGGACTCCTACGAGCAGTACTTC. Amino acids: CASSRVRGRKRGDSYEQYF.

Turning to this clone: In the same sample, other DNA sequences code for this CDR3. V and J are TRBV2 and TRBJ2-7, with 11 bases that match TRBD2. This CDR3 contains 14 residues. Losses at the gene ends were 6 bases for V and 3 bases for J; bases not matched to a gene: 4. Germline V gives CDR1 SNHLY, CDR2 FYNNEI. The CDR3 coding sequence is TGTGCCAGCAGGCCAACTAGCGGGAGCTACGAGCAGTACTTC. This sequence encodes CASRPTSGSYEQYF.

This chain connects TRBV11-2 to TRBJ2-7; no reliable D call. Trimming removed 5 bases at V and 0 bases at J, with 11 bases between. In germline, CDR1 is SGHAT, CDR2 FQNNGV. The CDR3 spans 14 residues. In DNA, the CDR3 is TGTGCCAGCAGCCCCAGTTGGAGCTCCTACGAGCAGTACTTC. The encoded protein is CASSPSWSSYEQYF.

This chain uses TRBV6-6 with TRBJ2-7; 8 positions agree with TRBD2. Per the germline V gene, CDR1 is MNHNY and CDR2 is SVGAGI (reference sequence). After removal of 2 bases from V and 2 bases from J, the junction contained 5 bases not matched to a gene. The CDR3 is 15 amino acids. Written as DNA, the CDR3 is TGTGCCAGCAGTTACCCACGGGGGGGAACCTACGAGCAGTACTTC. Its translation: CASSYPRGGTYEQYF.

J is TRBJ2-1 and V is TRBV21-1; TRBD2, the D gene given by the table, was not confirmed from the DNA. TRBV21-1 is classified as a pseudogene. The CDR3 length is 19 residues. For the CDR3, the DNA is TGTGCCAGCAGCAAAGCTTCCCTGCGTCGTAGCTCCTCCCACAATGAGCAGTTCTTC. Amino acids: CASSKASLRRSSSHNEQFF.

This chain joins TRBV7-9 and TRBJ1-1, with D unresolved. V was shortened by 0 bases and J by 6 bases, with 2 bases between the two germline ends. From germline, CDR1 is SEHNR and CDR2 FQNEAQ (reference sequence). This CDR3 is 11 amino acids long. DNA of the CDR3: TGTGCCAGCAGCTTAGCTCCTGAAGCTTTCTTT. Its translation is CASSLAPEAFF.

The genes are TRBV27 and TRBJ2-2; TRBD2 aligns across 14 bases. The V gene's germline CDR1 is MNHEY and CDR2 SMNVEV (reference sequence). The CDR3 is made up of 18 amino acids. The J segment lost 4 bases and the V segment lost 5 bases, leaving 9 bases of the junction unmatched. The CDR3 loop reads CASSPTSGTSGSTGELFF. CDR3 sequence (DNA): TGTGCCAGCAGTCCGACCTCCGGGACTAGCGGGAGCACCGGGGAGCTGTTTTTT.

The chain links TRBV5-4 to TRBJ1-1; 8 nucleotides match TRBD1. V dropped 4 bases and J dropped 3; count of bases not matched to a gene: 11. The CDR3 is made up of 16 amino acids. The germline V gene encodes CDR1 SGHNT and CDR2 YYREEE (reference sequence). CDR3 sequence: CASSPRTGGKYTEAFF. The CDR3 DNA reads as TGTGCCAGCAGCCCGCGAACAGGGGGGAAGTACACTGAAGCTTTCTTT.

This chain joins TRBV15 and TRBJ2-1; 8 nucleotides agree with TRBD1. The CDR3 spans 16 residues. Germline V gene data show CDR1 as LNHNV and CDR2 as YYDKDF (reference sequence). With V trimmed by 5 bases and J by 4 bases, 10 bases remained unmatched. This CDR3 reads CATSGGTGRFYNEQFF. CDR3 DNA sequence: TGTGCCACCAGCGGGGGGACAGGTCGGTTTTACAATGAGCAGTTCTTC.

CDR3 coding DNA: TGTGCCAGCAGCTTAGGTGGAAGGGGGCTATCCAATGAGCAGTTCTTC. Translated: CASSLGGRGLSNEQFF. The chain has TRBV11-2 and TRBJ2-1, with TRBD1 matching over 7 bases. Germline CDR1 is SGHAT and CDR2 is FQNNGV. This CDR3 is built from 16 residues. With V trimmed by 1 base and J by 6 bases, 9 bases remained unmatched.